The rows below give T cell receptor beta chains drawn from one sample of a study of blood T cell repertoires in COVID-19. Method: immunoSEQ multiplex PCR; TCRdb's copy keeps in-frame clones and lacks some. The repertoire consists of about 180,000 clones, with around 85% occurring once and the leading ten covering over 2.5%. The sequenced material came from peripheral blood. The receptors come from a man aged 60-69 years with acute or convalescent COVID-19. Both conserved end residues are part of each CDR3. Each record gives: D gene, V gene, J gene, clone size, CDR3 DNA, CDR3 protein. D genes are given only for firm matches. Clone size is shown for a subset of rows, as once, few, many or a class of expanded clone.

D: NA; V: TRBV12-5; J: TRBJ2-1; size: NA; DNA: TGTGCTAGTGGTTTGGTTAGCGTCAATGAGCAGTTCTTC; CDR3: CASGLVSVNEQFF
D: TRBD1; V: TRBV5-1; J: TRBJ2-5; size: NA; DNA: TGCGCCAGCAGCTTGGGGGGGACAGGACCACAAGAGACCCAGTACTTC; CDR3: CASSLGGTGPQETQYF
D: TRBD1; V: TRBV5-1; J: TRBJ1-1; size: NA; DNA: TGCGCCAGCAGCTCATTGACAGGGGGCACTGAAGCTTTCTTT; CDR3: CASSSLTGGTEAFF
D: NA; V: TRBV21-1; J: TRBJ2-7; size: NA; DNA: TGTGCCAGCAGCAAAGATGAACGGGAGAAGTACTTC; CDR3: CASSKDEREKYF
D: NA; V: TRBV28; J: TRBJ1-2; size: NA; DNA: TGTGCCAGCAGTTTGGCAGCTAACTATGGCTACACCTTC; CDR3: CASSLAANYGYTF
D: TRBD1; V: TRBV29-1; J: TRBJ1-5; size: NA; DNA: TGCAGCGCCCGGACAGGAGCTAATCAGCCCCAGCATTTT; CDR3: CSARTGANQPQHF
D: NA; V: TRBV7-2; J: TRBJ1-6; size: few; DNA: TGTGCCAGCAGCCACGGGACAAATAATTCACCCCTCCACTTT; CDR3: CASSHGTNNSPLHF
D: NA; V: TRBV28; J: TRBJ1-1; size: NA; DNA: TGTGCCAGCAGTACCGTCAGTGAAGCTTTCTTT; CDR3: CASSTVSEAFF
D: NA; V: TRBV5-4; J: TRBJ1-1; size: few; DNA: TGTGCCAGCAGCTTGGCCTCAGGTGGGGGCGCCGGTACTGAAGCTTTCTTT; CDR3: CASSLASGGGAGTEAFF
D: TRBD1; V: TRBV7-9; J: TRBJ2-3; size: NA; DNA: TGTGCCAGCAGCTCGACAGGGAATACGCAGTATTTT; CDR3: CASSSTGNTQYF
D: NA; V: TRBV4-1; J: TRBJ2-7; size: once; DNA: TGCGCCAGCAGCCAGTTGGGGTTAGCGGCCTACGAGCAGTACTTC; CDR3: CASSQLGLAAYEQYF
D: TRBD2; V: TRBV11-2; J: TRBJ2-5; size: NA; DNA: TGTGCCAGCAGCTTGAGTCTAGCGGGACCGTACCAAGAGACCCAGTACTTC; CDR3: CASSLSLAGPYQETQYF
D: TRBD2; V: TRBV10-1; J: TRBJ2-7; size: NA; DNA: TGCGCCAGCAGTGAGGCGGGACTAGCGGGAGGCGAGCAGTACTTC; CDR3: CASSEAGLAGGEQYF
D: TRBD2; V: TRBV6-6; J: TRBJ2-1; size: NA; DNA: TGTGCCACCGGCGGGAGCTCCTACAATGAGCAGTTCTTC; CDR3: CATGGSSYNEQFF
D: TRBD2; V: TRBV7-2; J: TRBJ2-1; size: NA; DNA: TGTGCCAGCAGCCCCTCTGGGGGGACTAGCGCTGTTGAGCAGTTCTTC; CDR3: CASSPSGGTSAVEQFF
D: NA; V: TRBV9; J: TRBJ1-1; size: NA; DNA: TGTGCCAGCAGCGTAGACATTTCGGAGAGCACTGAAGCTTTCTTT; CDR3: CASSVDISESTEAFF
D: TRBD1; V: TRBV19; J: TRBJ1-5; size: NA; DNA: TGTGCCAGTAGTTTTGGACAGGGGTATAGCAATCAGCCCCAGCATTTT; CDR3: CASSFGQGYSNQPQHF
D: NA; V: TRBV15; J: TRBJ1-1; size: few; DNA: TGTGCCACCAGCAGAGATCTGCAGGGCGGGAGGAACACTGAAGCTTTCTTT; CDR3: CATSRDLQGGRNTEAFF
D: NA; V: TRBV19; J: TRBJ1-1; size: NA; DNA: TGTGCCAGTAGTGAACAGAGCCCCACTGAAGCTTTCTTT; CDR3: CASSEQSPTEAFF
D: TRBD2; V: TRBV4-1; J: TRBJ2-5; size: NA; DNA: TGCGCCAGCAGCCACCCCGGACTAGCGGGAGTTGTAGGTCAGCAAGAGACCCAGTACTTC; CDR3: CASSHPGLAGVVGQQETQYF
D: NA; V: TRBV18; J: TRBJ1-5; size: NA; DNA: TGTGCCAGCTCATCTAAAACAGGGTCGGGCAATCAGCCCCAGCATTTT; CDR3: CASSSKTGSGNQPQHF
D: NA; V: TRBV9; J: TRBJ2-1; size: NA; DNA: TGTGCCAGCAGCGTAACCTTGCCGGGGGTTGGCAATGAGCAGTTCTTC; CDR3: CASSVTLPGVGNEQFF
D: TRBD2; V: TRBV12-5; J: TRBJ2-1; size: few; DNA: TGTGCTAGTGGTCCGCTGAGACAGAGACTAGCGTTCTACAATGAGCAGTTCTTC; CDR3: CASGPLRQRLAFYNEQFF
D: TRBD2; V: TRBV28; J: TRBJ2-2; size: NA; DNA: TGTGCCAGCAGTTTCCTTAGCGGGAGGGCCCCCGGGGAGCTGTTTTTT; CDR3: CASSFLSGRAPGELFF
D: TRBD2; V: TRBV2; J: TRBJ2-1; size: NA; DNA: TGTGCCAGTGGACTAGCGGAGTACAATGAGCAGTTCTTC; CDR3: CASGLAEYNEQFF
D: TRBD2; V: TRBV20-1; J: TRBJ2-5; size: NA; DNA: TGCAGTGCTAGCTGGGGGGGGACCCAGTACTTC; CDR3: CSASWGGTQYF
D: NA; V: TRBV3-1/TRBV3-2; J: TRBJ2-1; size: NA; DNA: TGTGCCAGCAGCTCCCCCTGGAGCGGTTTAAATGAGCAGTTCTTC; CDR3: CASSSPWSGLNEQFF
D: TRBD1; V: TRBV5-1; J: TRBJ1-2; size: NA; DNA: TGCGCCAGCAGCGCTATGACAGGGAACTATGGCTACACCTTC; CDR3: CASSAMTGNYGYTF
D: NA; V: TRBV19; J: TRBJ2-4; size: NA; DNA: TGTGCCAGTAAAGACACGGTCAGAAACATTCAGTACTTC; CDR3: CASKDTVRNIQYF
D: TRBD1; V: TRBV5-4; J: TRBJ2-7; size: NA; DNA: TGTGCCAGCAGCTTGGGGGACAGGGGCGAGCAGTACTTC; CDR3: CASSLGDRGEQYF
D: TRBD2; V: TRBV5-4; J: TRBJ2-7; size: few; DNA: TGTGCCAGCGGCTCCCCCGCGGGGGTAAGCTCCTACGAGCAGTACTTC; CDR3: CASGSPAGVSSYEQYF
D: NA; V: TRBV28; J: TRBJ2-2; size: NA; DNA: TGTGCCACCATAAGGGGGAGAGGGACCGGGGAGCTGTTTTTT; CDR3: CATIRGRGTGELFF
D: NA; V: TRBV27; J: TRBJ1-5; size: NA; DNA: TGTGCCAGCGGCAGGGATGGAAATCAGCCCCAGCATTTT; CDR3: CASGRDGNQPQHF
D: NA; V: TRBV28; J: TRBJ1-1; size: NA; DNA: TGTGCCAGCAGTTTATTGGGGAGGGGTGGCACTGAAGCTTTCTTT; CDR3: CASSLLGRGGTEAFF
D: NA; V: TRBV2; J: TRBJ1-5; size: NA; DNA: TGTGCCAGCAGTGAATTCAGGGGCCAAAATCAGCCCCAGCATTTT; CDR3: CASSEFRGQNQPQHF